One sample yielded the 19 T cell receptor beta chains listed below, sequenced in a study of post-analysis software for immune sequencing data. Study-level findings and limits: Relative to controls, patients had five TRBV segments at higher frequency, with TRBV5-6, TRBV5-1 and TRBV20-1 among these.

Their target antigens are unknown. cDNA libraries of TCR beta carried unique molecular identifiers. Via MiXCR, TCRdb re-called the PCR reads, giving one row per CDR3 protein. The data contain fewer than 850,000 distinct CDR3 sequences, 25% to 30% of them singletons. Specimen: blood. The receptor set was obtained from a girl between 5 and 17 years old with multiple sclerosis.

This clonotype was counted a few times. CDR3 amino acids: CASSSEGPFTDTQYF. CDR3 coding DNA: TGCGCCAGCAGTTCCGAGGGGCCCTTCACAGATACGCAGTATTTT. The V call is TRBV5-1, the J call TRBJ2-3; D assignment may be TRBD1 or TRBD2 (5 bases each). V was shortened by 5 bases and J by 2 bases, with 15 bases between the two germline ends. Germline V gene data show CDR1 as SGHRS and CDR2 as YFSETQ. The CDR3 extends over 15 amino acids.

This clonotype was seen only a few times. This sequence joins TRBV7-9 and TRBJ1-6; unclear D gene. CDR3 length equals 15 residues. Germline V gene sequence: CDR1 SEHNR, CDR2 FQNEAQ (reference sequence). Trimming left V 2 bases short and J 8 bases short, with 13 bases between. The CDR3 loop is CASSLWPGIDSPLHF. Written as DNA, the CDR3 is TGTGCCAGCAGCTTATGGCCGGGGATAGATTCACCCCTCCACTTT.

This clonotype came up a few times. This chain joins TRBV11-2 and TRBJ2-4, with D perhaps matching TRBD1 (6 bases). The V gene lost 5 bases and the J gene lost 2 bases, with 13 bases spanning the gap. The CDR3 runs to 15 residues. Germline CDR1 SGHAT, CDR2 FQNNGV. This CDR3 reads CASSARDMSKNIQYF. CDR3 DNA sequence: TGTGCCAGCAGCGCACGGGACATGTCCAAAAACATTCAGTACTTC.

V is TRBV27 and J is TRBJ2-5; D tentatively fits TRBD1 or TRBD2 (5 bases each). V was clipped by 10 bases and J by 7 bases, with 22 bases between them. From germline, CDR1 is MNHEY and CDR2 SMNVEV (reference sequence). The CDR3 extends over 14 amino acids. For the CDR3, the DNA is TGTGCCACCTCCGCCGAATCGTCTGGGGGGACCCAGTACTTC. Translating it yields CATSAESSGGTQYF.

This chain connects TRBV27 to TRBJ1-6; D remains ambiguous. Germline V gene data show CDR1 as MNHEY and CDR2 as SMNVEV (reference sequence). CDR3 size: 16 residues. The V end lost 5 bases, the J end lost 9 bases, and 20 bases lay between the germline ends. The CDR3 loop reads CASSPEWQHFRSPLHF. The CDR3 DNA sequence: TGTGCCAGCAGTCCCGAATGGCAGCACTTTCGTTCACCCCTCCACTTT.

V is TRBV7-8 and J is TRBJ2-2; 7 bases agree with TRBD1. This CDR3 has 15 amino acids. The germline gives CDR1 SGHVS, CDR2 FQNEAQ. Trimming took 6 bases from V and 0 from J; bases not matched to a gene: 4. The CDR3, as DNA: TGTGCCAGCAGGGTAGGGGGCTCGAACACCGGGGAGCTGTTTTTT. It translates to CASRVGGSNTGELFF.

As regards this clonotype: With a much larger clone just one base away, this may be a read error. The genes are TRBV6-2 or TRBV6-3 and TRBJ2-7, with 10 bases aligning to TRBD1. Germline-derived CDR1 and CDR2 are MNHEY and SVGEGT. Losses at the gene ends were 6 bases for V and 3 bases for J; bases not matched to a gene: 5. CDR3 size: 14 residues. In DNA form, the CDR3 reads TGTGCCAGCAGGTACGGGACAGGGGTCTACGAGCAGTACTTC. Protein product: CASRYGTGVYEQYF.

This clonotype was seen a few times. This chain links TRBV28 with TRBJ2-1; the match to TRBD2 covers 7 bases. Germline lookup yields CDR1 MDHEN and CDR2 SYDVKM. This CDR3 spans 16 amino acids. V trimming: 3 bases; J trimming: 0 bases; junction bases outside the gene matches: 5. Here the CDR3 DNA reads TGTGCCAGCAGTTTTACCGGGGGGAGCTCCTACAATGAGCAGTTCTTC. As protein: CASSFTGGSSYNEQFF.

V and J are TRBV3-1 and TRBJ1-1, with TRBD1 identical over 11 bases. CDR1 and CDR2 (germline): LGHDT, YNNKEL (reference sequence). The CDR3 covers 17 residues. The V gene end was trimmed by 6 bases and the J gene end by 4 bases; junction bases not matched to a gene: 13. The DNA for the CDR3 is TGTGCCAGCAGGTTCGGACAGGGGGCGGTTATTGGCACTGAAGCTTTCTTT. Protein sequence: CASRFGQGAVIGTEAFF.

This clonotype was recorded a few times. The chain employs TRBV12-3 or TRBV12-4 and TRBJ2-7; the D is unclear. V lost 3 bases, J lost 2 bases, and 11 bases lay in between. The CDR3 consists of 14 residues. The CDR3 loop reads CASSLSRRPYEQYF. CDR3 sequence (DNA): TGTGCCAGCAGTTTGAGTAGGAGACCCTACGAGCAGTACTTC.

The chain employs TRBV7-9 and TRBJ2-5; 10 nucleotides align to TRBD2. The germline gives CDR1 SEHNR, CDR2 FQNEAQ (reference sequence). There are 18 residues in the CDR3. The V segment lost 4 bases and the J segment 2 bases; nucleotides outside the gene matches: 13. The CDR3 loop is CASSSSGGHTKMQETQYF. In nucleotides, the CDR3 is TGTGCCAGCAGCTCTAGCGGGGGCCATACAAAGATGCAAGAGACCCAGTACTTC.

This clonotype was observed a handful of times. This sequence joins TRBV5-1 and TRBJ1-1; D unclear. V was shortened by 5 bases and J by 1 base, with 12 bases between the two germline ends. CDR1 is SGHRS and CDR2 is YFSETQ in the germline V gene. The CDR3 is made up of 14 amino acids. The CDR3 region is CASSRTNRNTEAFF. The CDR3 coding sequence is TGCGCCAGCAGTCGGACGAACCGGAACACTGAAGCTTTCTTT. Complete variable domain (other parts from reference TRBV5-1 and TRBJ1-1): KAGVTQTPRYLIKTRGQQVTLSCSPISGHRSVSWYQQTPGQGLQFLFEYFSETQRNKGNFPGRFSGRQFSNSRSEMNVSTLELGDSALYLCASSRTNRNTEAFFGQGTRLTVV.

This clonotype was detected a few times. The genes are TRBV28 and TRBJ2-1; D unclear. In germline, CDR1 is MDHEN, CDR2 SYDVKM. V shed 5 bases and J shed 9 bases, with 8 bases lying between them. The CDR3 is 11 residues long. The CDR3 bases are TGTGCCAGCAGTATTTGGCCTGAGCAGTTCTTC. This codes for CASSIWPEQFF.

V usage is TRBV4-1 and J usage is TRBJ2-2; 10 bases line up with TRBD2. J lost 6 bases, V lost 1 base, and 11 bases had no gene match. Germline CDR1 reads MGHRA; CDR2 reads YSYEKL. There are 18 residues in the CDR3. Written as DNA, the CDR3 is TGCGCCAGCAGCCAAGTGCAGGGTCTAGCGGGAGTTGCCGGGGAGCTGTTTTTT. It specifies CASSQVQGLAGVAGELFF.

Concerning this clonotype itself: An end of the junction differs from the germline gene, which may be a read error. The genes are TRBV7-7 and TRBJ2-2; D might be TRBD2 (6 bases). Looked up from germline, CDR1 is SSHAT and CDR2 is FNYEAQ (reference sequence). The CDR3 is 16 amino acids. The CDR3 DNA reads as TGTGCTAGCAGCCCGTCGTTGGGGGGTCACACCGGGGAGCTGTTTTTT. It translates to CASSPSLGGHTGELFF.

A note on this clonotype: This could be a read error, since a much larger clone is one nucleotide away. The rearrangement joins TRBV24-1 to TRBJ2-5; TRBD2 matches at 10 bases. Germline V lookup: CDR1 KGHDR, CDR2 SFDVKD. After removal of 3 bases from V and 11 bases from J, the junction contained 14 bases not matched to a gene. The CDR3 spans 16 residues. The CDR3 DNA follows: TGTGCCACCAGTGATCCCCTAGCGGGAGTGGAAAATGAGCAGTACTTC. Protein: CATSDPLAGVENEQYF.

This sequence joins TRBV9 and TRBJ2-3; TRBD1 aligns across 9 bases. CDR1 SGDLS and CDR2 YYNGEE come from the germline V gene. This CDR3 has 14 residues. The V segment lost 6 bases and the J segment 3 bases; nucleotides outside the gene matches: 5. CDR3 loop: CASNRDRVTDTQYF. CDR3 sequence (DNA): TGTGCCAGCAACCGGGACAGGGTTACAGATACGCAGTATTTT.

The V call is TRBV20-1, the J call TRBJ1-2; tentatively, D is TRBD1 (6 bases). With 1 base removed from V and 4 bases from J, the gap between germline ends came to 19 bases. Germline assignment: CDR1 DFQATT and CDR2 SNEGSKA (reference sequence). The CDR3 sequence is 16 residues long. CDR3 in amino acids: CSARGLGGGEGYGYTF. CDR3 in DNA: TGCAGTGCTAGAGGCCTGGGTGGGGGCGAGGGCTATGGCTACACCTTC.

This clonotype was seen many times. The CDR3 DNA reads TGTGCCAGCAGTTTACCGGGGGAAATGAGCGATACGCAGTATTTT. Its translation is CASSLPGEMSDTQYF. The genes are TRBV28 and TRBJ2-3, with D maybe TRBD2 (6 bases). V lost 2 bases and J 6 bases, leaving 15 bases between the germline ends. The V gene's germline CDR1 is MDHEN and CDR2 SYDVKM. The CDR3 loop spans 15 amino acids.